These 16 T cell receptor beta chains originate from one sample sequenced in a study of a mutant IDH1 vaccine in newly diagnosed glioma. Some clones are missing from TCRdb's copy, which holds only in-frame ones; the method was immunoSEQ multiplex PCR. Of approximately 54,000 clones detected, approximately 80% appear once; the ten largest clones hold under 20%. Documented time point: baseline, week 1 (first vaccination visit). Regarding treatment: pre-vaccination baseline after standard-of-care therapy. The sample here was PBMCs, taken from a glioma patient treated with radiotherapy, temozolomide or both. These receptor sequences come from a man in his late teens or twenties with glioma.

The chain is built from TRBV6-4 and TRBJ1-2; a possible D gene is TRBD1 (5 bases). The germline V and J ends were trimmed by 6 bases and 2 bases, with 10 bases remaining between them. The CDR3 has 13 residues. Per the germline V gene, CDR1 is MRHNA and CDR2 is SNTAGT. The chain's CDR3 is CASRGPGNYGYTF. CDR3 nucleotide sequence: TGTGCCAGCAGGGGACCAGGGAACTATGGCTACACCTTC.

This sequence joins TRBV2 and TRBJ2-5; maybe TRBD2 (5 bases). Per germline, CDR1 SNHLY and CDR2 FYNNEI. The CDR3 contains 16 residues. V was clipped by 4 bases and J by 2 bases, with 17 bases between them. DNA of the CDR3: TGTGCCAGCAGTGGTTTATGGTCTAGCAGGCAAGAGACCCAGTACTTC. This encodes CASSGLWSSRQETQYF.

This chain joins TRBV6-1 and TRBJ1-4; perhaps TRBD1 as D (6 bases). This CDR3 is built from 15 residues. Germline values: CDR1 MNHNS, CDR2 SASEGT. The ends were cut back, 10 bases at V and 0 bases at J, with 15 bases in the middle. The CDR3 DNA reads as TGTGCCACAAGCCGGAAGGGGGCAACTAATGAAAAACTGTTTTTT. Protein product: CATSRKGATNEKLFF.

The genes are TRBV5-1 and TRBJ2-5; possible D gene TRBD2, 5 bases. Germline CDR1 reads SGHRS; CDR2 reads YFSETQ. V was clipped by 0 bases and J by 4 bases, with 10 bases between them. This CDR3 is built from 14 residues. The CDR3 sequence is CASSLGLSLETQYF. CDR3 nucleotides: TGCGCCAGCAGCTTGGGACTATCCTTAGAGACCCAGTACTTC.

The chain joins TRBV5-6 to TRBJ1-3; a possible D gene is TRBD1 (6 bases). The CDR3 has 17 residues. With 4 bases removed from V and 2 bases from J, the gap between germline ends came to 19 bases. CDR1 and CDR2 from the germline V gene are SGHDT and YYEEEE. The CDR3 loop is CASSDGTIIRPGNTIYF. The DNA of the CDR3 is TGTGCCAGCAGCGACGGGACAATCATTCGGCCTGGAAACACCATATATTTT.

This chain links TRBV2 with TRBJ2-3; tentatively, D is TRBD2 (5 bases). Per the germline V gene, CDR1 is SNHLY and CDR2 is FYNNEI. The CDR3 spans 16 residues. The V end lost 8 bases, the J end lost 0 bases, and 18 bases lay between the germline ends. CDR3 nucleotides: TGTGCCAGCCATCGGCTGTCTAGCACTAGCACAGATACGCAGTATTTT. It specifies CASHRLSSTSTDTQYF.

The chain couples TRBV13 to TRBJ1-1; D uncertain. Germline V lookup: CDR1 PRHDT, CDR2 FYEKMQ (reference sequence). V was clipped by 5 bases and J by 7 bases, with 23 bases between them. The length of the CDR3 is 16 residues. The CDR3 DNA follows: TGTGCCAGCAGCGTACCCGGGATGCAGCGAGCGGTTGAAGCTTTCTTT. Amino acid sequence: CASSVPGMQRAVEAFF.

The chain joins TRBV5-1 to TRBJ1-2; D is ambiguous. Germline V gene sequence: CDR1 SGHRS, CDR2 YFSETQ. This CDR3 has 15 residues. Trimming cost V 0 bases and J 4 bases, with 13 bases left between them. The CDR3 DNA reads as TGCGCCAGCAGCTTGGGAAATGGACGGAGCTATGGCTACACCTTC. Protein: CASSLGNGRSYGYTF.

The J gene is TRBJ2-7, the V gene TRBV7-3; the D gene could be TRBD1 or TRBD2 (6 bases each). The CDR3 extends over 13 amino acids. Germline V gives CDR1 SGHTA, CDR2 FQGTGA. V shed 1 base and J shed 6 bases, with 10 bases lying between them. The CDR3 coding sequence is TGTGCCAGCAGCTTAAACGGGGGCTCCGAGCAGTACTTC. Amino acids: CASSLNGGSEQYF.

V and J are TRBV4-1 and TRBJ1-4; TRBD1 might be the D (5 bases). The V gene lost 4 bases and the J gene lost 7 bases, with 16 bases spanning the gap. CDR3 length equals 15 residues. Germline V gene sequence: CDR1 MGHRA, CDR2 YSYEKL. CDR3 protein: CASSPPRGAGEKLFF. The CDR3 coding sequence is TGCGCCAGCAGCCCGCCCCGGGGCGCGGGTGAAAAACTGTTTTTT.

The DNA of the CDR3 is TGTGCCAGCTCAGTTACTCTCCAGGAGACCCAGTACTTC. Encoded protein: CASSVTLQETQYF. The V and J genes are TRBV18 and TRBJ2-5; D is ambiguous. Trimming took 5 bases from V and 5 from J, leaving 12 bases between them. The CDR3 covers 13 residues. CDR1 is KGHSH and CDR2 is LQKENI in the germline V gene.

This clone was detected a few times. The chain is built from TRBV30 and TRBJ1-1; 7 positions match TRBD1. V gave up 0 bases and J gave up 7 bases; unmatched junction bases: 5. The CDR3 is 13 residues long. Germline V CDR1 and CDR2: GTSNPN, SVGIG (reference sequence). The CDR3 protein is CAWSVVTGNEAFF. The CDR3 DNA reads TGTGCCTGGAGTGTAGTGACAGGGAATGAAGCTTTCTTT.

This chain uses TRBV27 with TRBJ1-5, with unresolved D. The CDR3 covers 15 residues. Germline assignment: CDR1 MNHEY and CDR2 SMNVEV (reference sequence). V was cut by 2 bases and J by 2 bases, with 10 bases left in between. The CDR3 sequence is CASSLPSGGNQPQHF. The CDR3 DNA is TGTGCCAGCAGTTTACCCTCGGGAGGCAATCAGCCCCAGCATTTT.

The chain has TRBV27 and TRBJ1-1; D remains unclear. CDR1 and CDR2 from the germline V gene are MNHEY and SMNVEV (reference sequence). Trimming removed 6 bases from V and 0 bases from J, with 8 bases in between. The length of the CDR3 is 13 residues. The chain's CDR3 is CASRGSLNTEAFF. CDR3 DNA sequence: TGTGCCAGCAGAGGTAGCCTGAACACTGAAGCTTTCTTT.

V usage is TRBV7-9 and J usage is TRBJ1-1, with D hard to call. CDR1 is SEHNR and CDR2 is FQNEAQ in the germline V gene (reference sequence). The CDR3 loop spans 18 amino acids. V was trimmed by 5 bases and J by 2 bases, leaving 24 bases between them. Here the CDR3 DNA reads TGTGCCAGCAGCAGGACCGTACTAGGACCGGGATCAAACACTGAAGCTTTCTTT. This sequence encodes CASSRTVLGPGSNTEAFF.

This clone was counted once. This chain uses TRBV7-9 with TRBJ1-3; D is undetermined. Germline V gives CDR1 SEHNR, CDR2 FQNEAQ (reference sequence). V was pared by 7 bases and J by 0 bases, with 16 bases between. The CDR3 is made up of 16 amino acids. The CDR3 coding sequence is TGTGCCAGCACCCCTTTAAGACCTCGCTCTGGAAACACCATATATTTT. Its translation is CASTPLRPRSGNTIYF.